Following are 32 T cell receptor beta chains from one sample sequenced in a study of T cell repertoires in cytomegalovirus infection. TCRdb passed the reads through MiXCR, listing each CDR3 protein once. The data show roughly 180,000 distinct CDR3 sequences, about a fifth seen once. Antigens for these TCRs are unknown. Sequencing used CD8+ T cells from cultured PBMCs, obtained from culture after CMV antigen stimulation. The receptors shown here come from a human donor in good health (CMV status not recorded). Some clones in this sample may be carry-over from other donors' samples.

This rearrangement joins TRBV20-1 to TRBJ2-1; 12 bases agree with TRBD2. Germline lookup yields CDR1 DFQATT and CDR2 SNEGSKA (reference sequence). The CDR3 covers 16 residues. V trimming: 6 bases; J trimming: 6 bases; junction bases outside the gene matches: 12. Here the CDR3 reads CSAASGGARPLNEQFF. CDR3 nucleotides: TGCAGTGCCGCTAGCGGGGGGGCCCGGCCCCTCAATGAGCAGTTCTTC.

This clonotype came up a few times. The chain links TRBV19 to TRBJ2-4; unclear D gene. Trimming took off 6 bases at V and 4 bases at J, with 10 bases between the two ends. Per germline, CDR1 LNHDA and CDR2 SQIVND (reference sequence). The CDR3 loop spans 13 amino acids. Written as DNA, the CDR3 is TGTGCCAGTAGCATTGGACCTAAAAACATTCAGTACTTC. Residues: CASSIGPKNIQYF.

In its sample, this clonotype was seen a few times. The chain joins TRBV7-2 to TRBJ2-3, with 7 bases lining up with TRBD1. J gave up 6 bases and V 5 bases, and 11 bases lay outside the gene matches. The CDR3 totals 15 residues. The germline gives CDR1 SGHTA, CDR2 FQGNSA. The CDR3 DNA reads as TGTGCCAGCAGCCCTTACGGGACAGCGAGTGATACGCAGTATTTT. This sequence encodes CASSPYGTASDTQYF.

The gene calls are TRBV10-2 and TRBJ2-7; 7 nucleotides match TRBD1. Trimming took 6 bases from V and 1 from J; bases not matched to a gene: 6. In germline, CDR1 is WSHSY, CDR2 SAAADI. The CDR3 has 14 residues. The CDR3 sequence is CASRSGQISYEQYF. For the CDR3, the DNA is TGCGCCAGCAGATCGGGACAGATTTCCTACGAGCAGTACTTC.

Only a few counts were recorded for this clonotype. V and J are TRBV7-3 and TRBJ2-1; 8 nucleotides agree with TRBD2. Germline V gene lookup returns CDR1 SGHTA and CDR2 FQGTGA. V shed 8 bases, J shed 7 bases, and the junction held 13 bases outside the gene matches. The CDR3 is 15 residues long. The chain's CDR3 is CASGQPGLGTNEQFF. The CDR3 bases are TGTGCCAGCGGCCAACCGGGACTAGGGACAAATGAGCAGTTCTTC.

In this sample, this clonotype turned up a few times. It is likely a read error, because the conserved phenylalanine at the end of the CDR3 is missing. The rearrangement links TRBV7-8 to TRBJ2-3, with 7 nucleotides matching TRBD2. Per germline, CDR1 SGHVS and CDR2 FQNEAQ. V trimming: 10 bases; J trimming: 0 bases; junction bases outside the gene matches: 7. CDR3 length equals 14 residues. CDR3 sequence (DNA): TGTGCCACCCCGGAAGCGGGGAGCACAGATACGCAGTATCTT. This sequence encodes CATPEAGSTDTQYL.

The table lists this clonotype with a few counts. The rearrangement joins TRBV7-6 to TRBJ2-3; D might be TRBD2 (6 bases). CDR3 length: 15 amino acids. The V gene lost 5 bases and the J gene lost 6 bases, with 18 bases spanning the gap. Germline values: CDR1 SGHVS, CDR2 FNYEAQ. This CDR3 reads CASSHRLGGIDTQYF. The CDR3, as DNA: TGTGCCAGCAGCCACCGACTAGGCGGGATTGATACGCAGTATTTT.

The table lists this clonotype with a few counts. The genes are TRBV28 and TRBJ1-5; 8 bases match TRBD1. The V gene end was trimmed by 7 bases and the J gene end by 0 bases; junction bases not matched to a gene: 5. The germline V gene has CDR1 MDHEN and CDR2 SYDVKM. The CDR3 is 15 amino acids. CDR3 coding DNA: TGTGCCAGCACCCAGACAGGGGATAGCAATCAGCCCCAGCATTTT. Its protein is CASTQTGDSNQPQHF. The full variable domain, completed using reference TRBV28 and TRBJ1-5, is DVKVTQSSRYLVKRTGEKVFLECVQDMDHENMFWYRQDPGLGLRLIYFSYDVKMKEKGDIPEGYSVSREKKERFSLILESASTNQTSMYLCASTQTGDSNQPQHFGDGTRLSIL.

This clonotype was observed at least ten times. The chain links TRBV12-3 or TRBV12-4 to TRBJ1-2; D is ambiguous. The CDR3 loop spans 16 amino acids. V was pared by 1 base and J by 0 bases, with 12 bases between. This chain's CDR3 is CASSLGGSAPNYGYTF. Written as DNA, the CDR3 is TGTGCCAGCAGTTTAGGCGGGTCGGCCCCTAACTATGGCTACACCTTC.

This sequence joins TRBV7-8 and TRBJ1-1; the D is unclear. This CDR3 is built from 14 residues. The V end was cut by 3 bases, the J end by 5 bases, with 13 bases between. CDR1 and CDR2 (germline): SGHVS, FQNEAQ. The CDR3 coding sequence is TGTGCCAGCAGCTTGGCCCACATGGGGACTGAAGCTTTCTTT. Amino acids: CASSLAHMGTEAFF.

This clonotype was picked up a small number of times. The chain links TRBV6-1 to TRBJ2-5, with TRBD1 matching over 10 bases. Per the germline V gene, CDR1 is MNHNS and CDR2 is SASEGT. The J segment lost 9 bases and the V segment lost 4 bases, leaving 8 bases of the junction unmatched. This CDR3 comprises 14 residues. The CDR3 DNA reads TGTGCCAGCAGTGCGACCGGGACAGGGGAGGCCCAGTACTTC. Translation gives CASSATGTGEAQYF.

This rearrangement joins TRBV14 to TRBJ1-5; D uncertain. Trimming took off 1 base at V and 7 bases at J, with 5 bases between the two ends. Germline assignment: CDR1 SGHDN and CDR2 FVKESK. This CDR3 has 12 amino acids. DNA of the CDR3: TGTGCCAGCAGCCAAGCAAACCAGCCCCAGCATTTT. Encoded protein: CASSQANQPQHF. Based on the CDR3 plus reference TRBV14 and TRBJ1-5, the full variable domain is EAGVTQFPSHSVIEKGQTVTLRCDPISGHDNLYWYRRVMGKEIKFLLHFVKESKQDESGMPNNRFLAERTGGTYSTLKVQPAELEDSGVYFCASSQANQPQHFGDGTRLSIL.

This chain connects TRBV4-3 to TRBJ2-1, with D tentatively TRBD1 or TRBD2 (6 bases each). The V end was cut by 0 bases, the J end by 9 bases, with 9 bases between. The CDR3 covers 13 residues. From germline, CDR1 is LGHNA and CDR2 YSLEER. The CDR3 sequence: CASSQEKGGEQFF. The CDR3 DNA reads TGCGCCAGCAGCCAAGAAAAGGGGGGTGAGCAGTTCTTC.

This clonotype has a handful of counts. In nucleotides, the CDR3 is TGTGCCAGCAGCCCCGTTCCGGCAGAAGCTTTCTTT. Translating gives CASSPVPAEAFF. The chain recombines TRBV6-1 with TRBJ1-1; D not certain. Germline V CDR1 and CDR2: MNHNS, SASEGT. Trimming removed 6 bases from V and 8 bases from J, with 13 bases in between. The CDR3 loop spans 12 amino acids.

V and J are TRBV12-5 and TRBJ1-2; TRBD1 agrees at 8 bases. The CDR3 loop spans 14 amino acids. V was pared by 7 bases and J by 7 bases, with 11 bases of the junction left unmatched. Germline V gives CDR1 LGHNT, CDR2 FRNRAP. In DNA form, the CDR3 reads TGTGCTAGTGACTCGACAGGGGAAGGCGCTGGCTACACCTTC. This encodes CASDSTGEGAGYTF.

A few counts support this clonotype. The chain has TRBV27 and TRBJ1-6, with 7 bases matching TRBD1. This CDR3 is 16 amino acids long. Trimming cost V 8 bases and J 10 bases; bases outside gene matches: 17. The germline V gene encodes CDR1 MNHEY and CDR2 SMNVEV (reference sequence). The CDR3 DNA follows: TGTGCCAGCGGCCTTGGCAGGGGGTACTTCGGGTCACCCCTCCACTTT. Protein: CASGLGRGYFGSPLHF.

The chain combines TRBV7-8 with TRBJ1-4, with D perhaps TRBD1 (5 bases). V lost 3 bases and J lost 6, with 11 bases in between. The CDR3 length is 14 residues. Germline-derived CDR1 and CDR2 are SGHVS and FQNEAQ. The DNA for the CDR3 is TGTGCCAGCAGCTTTGGGGGGGACCATGAAAAACTGTTTTTT. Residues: CASSFGGDHEKLFF.

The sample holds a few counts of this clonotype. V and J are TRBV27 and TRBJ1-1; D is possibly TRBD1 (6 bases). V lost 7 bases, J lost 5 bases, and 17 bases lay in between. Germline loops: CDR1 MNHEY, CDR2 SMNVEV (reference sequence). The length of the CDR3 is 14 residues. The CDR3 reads CASTLSGGGTEAFF. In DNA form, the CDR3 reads TGTGCCAGCACCCTAAGTGGGGGCGGAACTGAAGCTTTCTTT.

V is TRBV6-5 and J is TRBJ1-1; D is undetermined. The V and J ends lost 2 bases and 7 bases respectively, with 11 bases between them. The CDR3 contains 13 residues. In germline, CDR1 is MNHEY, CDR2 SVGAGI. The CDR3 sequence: CASSYRVLDEAFF. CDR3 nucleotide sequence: TGTGCCAGCAGTTACAGGGTTTTGGATGAAGCTTTCTTT.

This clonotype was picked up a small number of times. The CDR3 region is CASTVRDNSGAFF. The CDR3 DNA reads TGTGCCAGCACCGTAAGGGACAATTCTGGAGCTTTCTTT. J is TRBJ1-1 and V is TRBV7-2; perhaps TRBD1 as D (6 bases). There are 13 residues in the CDR3. The V gene's germline CDR1 is SGHTA and CDR2 FQGNSA. With 7 bases removed from V and 10 bases from J, the gap between germline ends came to 19 bases.

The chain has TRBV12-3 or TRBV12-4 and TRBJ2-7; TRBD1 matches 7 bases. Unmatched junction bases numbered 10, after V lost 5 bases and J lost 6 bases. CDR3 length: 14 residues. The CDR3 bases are TGTGCCAGCAGTCCTCTGATAGGGGGCATCGAGCAGTACTTC. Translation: CASSPLIGGIEQYF.

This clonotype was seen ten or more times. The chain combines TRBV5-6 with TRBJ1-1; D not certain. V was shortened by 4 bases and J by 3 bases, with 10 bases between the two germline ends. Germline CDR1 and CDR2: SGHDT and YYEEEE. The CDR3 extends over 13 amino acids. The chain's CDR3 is CASSPDQHTEAFF. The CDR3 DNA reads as TGTGCCAGCAGCCCGGATCAGCACACTGAAGCTTTCTTT.

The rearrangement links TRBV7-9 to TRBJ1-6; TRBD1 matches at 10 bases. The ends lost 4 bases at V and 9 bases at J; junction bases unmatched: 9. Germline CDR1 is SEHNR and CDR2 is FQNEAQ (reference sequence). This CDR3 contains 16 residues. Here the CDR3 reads CASSSRDRGPPSPLHF. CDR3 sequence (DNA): TGTGCCAGCAGCTCCCGGGACAGGGGCCCCCCTTCACCCCTCCACTTT.

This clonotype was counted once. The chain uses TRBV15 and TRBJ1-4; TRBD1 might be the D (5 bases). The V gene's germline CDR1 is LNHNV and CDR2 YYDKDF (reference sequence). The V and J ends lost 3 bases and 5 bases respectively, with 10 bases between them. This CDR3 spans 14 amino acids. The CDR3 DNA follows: TGTGCCACCAGCAGGTTCAGGGAGAATGAAAAACTGTTTTTT. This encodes CATSRFRENEKLFF.

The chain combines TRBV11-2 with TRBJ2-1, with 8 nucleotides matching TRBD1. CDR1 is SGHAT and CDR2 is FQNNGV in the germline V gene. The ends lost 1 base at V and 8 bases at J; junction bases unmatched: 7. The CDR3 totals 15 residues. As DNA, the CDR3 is TGTGCCAGCAGCTTAGTGAGACAGGGGATTCATGAGCAGTTCTTC. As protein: CASSLVRQGIHEQFF.

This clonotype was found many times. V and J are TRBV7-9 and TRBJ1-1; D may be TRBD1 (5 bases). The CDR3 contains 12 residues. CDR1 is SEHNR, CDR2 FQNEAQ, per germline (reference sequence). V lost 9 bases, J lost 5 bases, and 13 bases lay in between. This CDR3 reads CASRGEGTEAFF. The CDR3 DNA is TGTGCCAGTAGGGGTGAGGGTACTGAAGCTTTCTTT.

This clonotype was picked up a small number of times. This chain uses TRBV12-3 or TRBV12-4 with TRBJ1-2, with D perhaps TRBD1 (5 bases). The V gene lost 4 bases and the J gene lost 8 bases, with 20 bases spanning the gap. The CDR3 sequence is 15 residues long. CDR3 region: CASSSGLSSREGYTF. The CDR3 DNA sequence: TGTGCCAGCAGTTCGGGACTCTCCTCACGGGAAGGCTACACCTTC.

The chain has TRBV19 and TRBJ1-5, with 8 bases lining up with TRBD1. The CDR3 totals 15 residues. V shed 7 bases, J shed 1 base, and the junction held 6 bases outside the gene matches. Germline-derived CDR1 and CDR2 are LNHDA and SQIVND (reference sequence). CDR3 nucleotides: TGTGCCAGTACCCCAGGGGGCTGGAGCAATCAGCCCCAGCATTTT. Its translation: CASTPGGWSNQPQHF.

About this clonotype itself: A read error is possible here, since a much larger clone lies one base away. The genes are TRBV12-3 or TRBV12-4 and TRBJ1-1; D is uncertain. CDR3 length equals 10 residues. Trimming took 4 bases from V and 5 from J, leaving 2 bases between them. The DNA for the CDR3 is TGTGCCAGCAGTTCGACTGAAGCTTTCTTT. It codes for CASSSTEAFF.

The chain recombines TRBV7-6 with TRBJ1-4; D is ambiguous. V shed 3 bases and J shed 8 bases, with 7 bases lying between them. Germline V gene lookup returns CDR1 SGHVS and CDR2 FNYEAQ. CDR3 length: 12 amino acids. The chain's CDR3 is CASSFRGEKLFF. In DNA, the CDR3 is TGTGCCAGCAGCTTCAGAGGGGAAAAACTGTTTTTT.

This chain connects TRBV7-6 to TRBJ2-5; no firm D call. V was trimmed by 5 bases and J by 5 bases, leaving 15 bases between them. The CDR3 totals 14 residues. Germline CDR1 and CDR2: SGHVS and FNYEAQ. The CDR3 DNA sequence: TGTGCCAGCAGCCCCCGTCAAGTTCGTGAGACCCAGTACTTC. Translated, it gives CASSPRQVRETQYF.

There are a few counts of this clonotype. CDR3 sequence: CASSLSGGGTPIYEQYF. DNA of the CDR3: TGTGCCAGCAGTTTATCTGGGGGGGGGACACCCATCTACGAGCAGTACTTC. The chain carries TRBV27 and TRBJ2-7, with D possibly TRBD2 on 7 matching bases. V lost 0 bases, J lost 3 bases, and 18 bases lay in between. This CDR3 comprises 17 residues. CDR1 and CDR2 (germline): MNHEY, SMNVEV (reference sequence).